This TCR beta chain was observed in a study of T cell responses to AZD1222 COVID-19 vaccine. Some clones are missing from TCRdb's copy, which holds only in-frame ones; the method was immunoSEQ multiplex PCR. The sample includes approximately 170,000 clones, 93% of them seen just once. CDR3 length: 14 residues. The ends were cut back, 7 bases at V and 2 bases at J, with 13 bases in the middle. The germline gives CDR1 LNHDA, CDR2 SQIVND (reference sequence). J is TRBJ2-3 and V is TRBV19; perhaps TRBD1 as D (6 bases). The material was peripheral blood, obtained on day 0 of AZD1222 vaccination. The clonotype comes from an adult in good health. The CDR3 sequence is CASIGNRVTDTQYF. DNA of the CDR3: TGTGCCAGTATCGGGAACAGGGTCACAGATACGCAGTATTTT.